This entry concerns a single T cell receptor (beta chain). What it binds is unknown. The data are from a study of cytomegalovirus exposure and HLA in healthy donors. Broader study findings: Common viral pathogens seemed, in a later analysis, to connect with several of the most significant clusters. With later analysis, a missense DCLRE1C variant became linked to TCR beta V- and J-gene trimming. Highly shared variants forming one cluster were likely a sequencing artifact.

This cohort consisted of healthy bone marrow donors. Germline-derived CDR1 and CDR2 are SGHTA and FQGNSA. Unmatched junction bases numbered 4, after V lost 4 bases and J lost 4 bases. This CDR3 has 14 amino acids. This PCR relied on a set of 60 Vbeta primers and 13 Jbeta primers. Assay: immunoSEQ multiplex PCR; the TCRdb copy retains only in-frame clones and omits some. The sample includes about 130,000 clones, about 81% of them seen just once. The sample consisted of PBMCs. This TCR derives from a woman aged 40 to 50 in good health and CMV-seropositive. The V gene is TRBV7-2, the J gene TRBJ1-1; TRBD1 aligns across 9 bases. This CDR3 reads CASSWDREVTEAFF. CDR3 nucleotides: TGTGCCAGCAGCTGGGACAGGGAGGTCACTGAAGCTTTCTTT.